These 17 T cell receptor beta chains came from one sample sequenced in a study of blood T cell repertoires in COVID-19. Sequencing used immunoSEQ multiplex PCR; TCRdb keeps in-frame clones, though not all of them. The table has some 98,000 clones, about 80% seen once. Sequences were obtained from peripheral blood. The receptors were sampled from a man aged 65 to 85 with active or convalescent COVID-19.

The rearrangement links TRBV10-3 to TRBJ1-5; unclear D gene. The ends were cut back, 4 bases at V and 2 bases at J, with 6 bases in the middle. Per germline, CDR1 ENHRY and CDR2 SYGVKD. CDR3 size: 13 residues. CDR3 protein: CAISVRGNQPQHF. The CDR3 DNA is TGTGCCATCAGTGTTCGTGGCAATCAGCCCCAGCATTTT.

This rearrangement joins TRBV19 to TRBJ1-6, with TRBD1 as a possible D gene (6 bases). CDR3 length equals 14 residues. Germline CDR1 LNHDA, CDR2 SQIVND (reference sequence). V was trimmed by 7 bases and J by 7 bases, leaving 14 bases between them. The CDR3 is CASTTTGLNSPLHF. The CDR3, as DNA: TGTGCCAGTACCACGACAGGTTTGAATTCACCCCTCCACTTT.

This chain uses TRBV2 with TRBJ1-2; no clear D gene. The germline V gene encodes CDR1 SNHLY and CDR2 FYNNEI. CDR3 length: 12 residues. V was pared by 4 bases and J by 7 bases, with 10 bases between. The CDR3 loop is CASSGTGFGYTF. The CDR3 DNA is TGTGCCAGCAGTGGGACGGGGTTTGGCTACACCTTC.

V and J are TRBV6-5 and TRBJ2-1, with 8 positions matching TRBD2. CDR1 and CDR2 from the germline V gene are MNHEY and SVGAGI. The trim removed 5 bases at V and 4 bases at J, leaving 7 bases unmatched. This CDR3 is built from 15 residues. The CDR3 sequence: CASSTQRGRYNEQFF. CDR3 DNA sequence: TGTGCCAGCAGTACCCAGCGGGGGCGATACAATGAGCAGTTCTTC.

The rearrangement joins TRBV19 to TRBJ1-1; D unresolved. V lost 3 bases, J lost 5 bases, and 10 bases lay in between. Germline V gene lookup returns CDR1 LNHDA and CDR2 SQIVND (reference sequence). The CDR3 runs to 13 residues. The CDR3 nucleotides read TGTGCCAGTAGTATCCTTTCGGGAACTGAAGCTTTCTTT. This codes for CASSILSGTEAFF. The full variable domain, rest sourced from reference TRBV19 and TRBJ1-1, is DGGITQSPKYLFRKEGQNVTLSCEQNLNHDAMYWYRQDPGQGLRLIYYSQIVNDFQKGDIAEGYSVSREKKESFPLTVTSAQKNPTAFYLCASSILSGTEAFFGQGTRLTVV.

The chain is built from TRBV6-5 and TRBJ1-3; D unresolved. The germline gives CDR1 MNHEY, CDR2 SVGAGI. The CDR3 runs 12 residues. Trimming left V 8 bases short and J 0 bases short, with 5 bases between. The CDR3 sequence: CASASSGNTIYF. CDR3 DNA: TGTGCCAGCGCTAGCTCTGGAAACACCATATATTTT.

This chain connects TRBV30 to TRBJ1-1; the match to TRBD1 covers 8 bases. The CDR3 loop spans 14 amino acids. Germline V gene lookup returns CDR1 GTSNPN and CDR2 SVGIG (reference sequence). With V trimmed by 3 bases and J by 5 bases, 8 bases remained unmatched. CDR3 sequence (DNA): TGTGCCTGGAGACCCCCGGACAGGGAGACTGAAGCTTTCTTT. Protein sequence: CAWRPPDRETEAFF.

This clone was seen once. This CDR3 is CASSPTRDTQYF. CDR3 nucleotide sequence: TGTGCCAGCAGTCCTACGCGAGATACGCAGTATTTT. V usage is TRBV12-3 or TRBV12-4 and J usage is TRBJ2-3; unclear D gene. The CDR3 spans 12 residues. V lost 5 bases and J lost 5, with 8 bases in between.

The chain combines TRBV19 with TRBJ1-2; D is unclear. Trimming pared 5 bases from V and 4 bases from J, leaving 8 bases between. This CDR3 has 12 amino acids. Germline CDR1 and CDR2: LNHDA and SQIVND (reference sequence). CDR3 DNA sequence: TGTGCCAGTAGTCCGGGGTTCTATGGCTACACCTTC. The encoded protein is CASSPGFYGYTF.

The V call is TRBV19, the J call TRBJ1-1; D is possibly TRBD1 (5 bases). V was shortened by 8 bases and J by 0 bases, with 13 bases between the two germline ends. This CDR3 spans 14 amino acids. The V gene's germline CDR1 is LNHDA and CDR2 SQIVND (reference sequence). The CDR3 protein is CASDPGHLNTEAFF. Written as DNA, the CDR3 is TGTGCCAGTGACCCCGGACACCTGAACACTGAAGCTTTCTTT.

The chain combines TRBV19 with TRBJ2-5, with a possible D match to TRBD1 (6 bases). The CDR3 runs 13 residues. Germline assignment: CDR1 LNHDA and CDR2 SQIVND (reference sequence). Trimming took off 8 bases at V and 5 bases at J, with 15 bases between the two ends. CDR3 amino acids: CASGTGHLETQYF. Written as DNA, the CDR3 is TGTGCCAGTGGCACAGGGCATTTGGAGACCCAGTACTTC.

The count of this clone is one. This same CDR3 is encoded by further DNA sequences in the sample. The chain carries TRBV29-1 and TRBJ1-3; D gene ambiguous. CDR1 SQVTM and CDR2 ANQGSEA come from the germline V gene. This CDR3 comprises 12 residues. The V end was cut by 4 bases, the J end by 3 bases, with 7 bases between. CDR3 DNA: TGCAGCGTTGGCGGACTTGGAAACACCATATATTTT. Its protein is CSVGGLGNTIYF.

The V and J genes are TRBV12-5 and TRBJ2-5; D remains unclear. CDR1 and CDR2 from the germline V gene are LGHNT and FRNRAP. V shed 1 base and J shed 13 bases, with 16 bases lying between them. The CDR3 contains 13 residues. The chain's CDR3 is CASGLGDESPGYF. CDR3 nucleotide sequence: TGTGCTAGTGGTTTGGGCGATGAAAGTCCCGGGTACTTC.

This clone was observed a handful of times. This chain links TRBV10-1 with TRBJ2-7, with D possibly being TRBD1 (6 bases). CDR1 is WNHNN, CDR2 SYGVQD, per germline (reference sequence). V was trimmed by 3 bases and J by 7 bases, leaving 25 bases between them. The CDR3 length is 17 residues. CDR3 DNA sequence: TGCGCCAGCAGTGAAGATCCACCCGGGACACCGGGTAAGGAGCAGTACTTC. This sequence encodes CASSEDPPGTPGKEQYF.

The chain carries TRBV3-1 (or the pseudogene TRBV3-2) and TRBJ1-1; tentatively, D is TRBD1 (5 bases). The CDR3 runs to 11 residues. CDR1 and CDR2 from the germline V gene are LGHDT and YNNKEL (reference sequence). The ends were cut back, 8 bases at V and 10 bases at J, with 14 bases in the middle. The CDR3 DNA reads TGTGCCAGCCAGGGTTTTGGTATAGCTTTCTTT. Translation: CASQGFGIAFF.

In this sample, this clone turned up once. This rearrangement joins TRBV10-3 to TRBJ2-1, with TRBD2 matching over 16 bases. V lost 6 bases, J lost 6 bases, and 5 bases stayed unmatched. Germline V gene sequence: CDR1 ENHRY, CDR2 SYGVKD. CDR3 length: 16 residues. CDR3: CAISHGTSGGGNEQFF. Here the CDR3 DNA reads TGTGCCATCAGCCACGGGACTAGCGGGGGGGGCAATGAGCAGTTCTTC.

The chain employs TRBV27 and TRBJ2-7; TRBD1 matches at 8 bases. V shed 2 bases and J 5 bases; nucleotides not matched to a gene: 8. Germline lookup yields CDR1 MNHEY and CDR2 SMNVEV (reference sequence). CDR3 length equals 15 residues. The chain's CDR3 is CASSLLAGGIHEQYF. CDR3 DNA: TGTGCCAGCAGTTTACTCGCAGGGGGCATCCACGAGCAGTACTTC.